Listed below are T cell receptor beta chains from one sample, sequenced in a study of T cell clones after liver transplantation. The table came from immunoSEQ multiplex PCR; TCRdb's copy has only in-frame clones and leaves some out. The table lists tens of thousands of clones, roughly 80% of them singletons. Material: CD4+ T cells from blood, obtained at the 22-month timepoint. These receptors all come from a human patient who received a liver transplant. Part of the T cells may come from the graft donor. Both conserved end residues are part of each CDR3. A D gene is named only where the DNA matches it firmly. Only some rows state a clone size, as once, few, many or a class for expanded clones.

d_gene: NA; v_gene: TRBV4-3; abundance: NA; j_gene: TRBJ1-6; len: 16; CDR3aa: CASSQGPGLDNSPLHF; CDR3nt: TGCGCCAGCAGCCAAGGACCAGGGCTTGATAATTCACCCCTCCACTTT
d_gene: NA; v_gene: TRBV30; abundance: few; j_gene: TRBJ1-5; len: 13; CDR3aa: CAWSVSAHQPQHF; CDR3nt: TGTGCCTGGAGTGTCTCAGCCCATCAGCCCCAGCATTTT
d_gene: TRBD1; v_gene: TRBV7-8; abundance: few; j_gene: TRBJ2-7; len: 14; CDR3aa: CASSMTGGGYEQYF; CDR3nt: TGTGCCAGCAGCATGACAGGGGGGGGCTACGAGCAGTACTTC
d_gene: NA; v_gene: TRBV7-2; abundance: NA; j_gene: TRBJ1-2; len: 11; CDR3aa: CASSPFLDYTF; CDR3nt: TGTGCCAGCAGCCCCTTCTTGGACTACACCTTC
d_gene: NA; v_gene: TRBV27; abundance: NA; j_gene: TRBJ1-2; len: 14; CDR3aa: CASSLSRDIRGYTF; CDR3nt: TGTGCCAGCAGTTTATCGAGGGATATACGTGGCTACACCTTC
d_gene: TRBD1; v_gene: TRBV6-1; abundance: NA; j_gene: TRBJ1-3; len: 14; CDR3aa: CASSGDSRGNTIYF; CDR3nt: TGTGCCAGCAGTGGGGACAGTCGAGGGAACACCATATATTTT
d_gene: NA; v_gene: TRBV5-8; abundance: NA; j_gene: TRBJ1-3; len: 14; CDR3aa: CASSLGTKGSPIYF; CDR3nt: TGTGCCAGCAGCCTAGGGACAAAGGGCTCTCCCATATATTTT
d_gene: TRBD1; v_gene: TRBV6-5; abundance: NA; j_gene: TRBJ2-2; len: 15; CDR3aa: CASRITSRGSGELFF; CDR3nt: TGTGCCAGCAGGATTACCTCCAGGGGGTCCGGGGAGCTGTTTTTT
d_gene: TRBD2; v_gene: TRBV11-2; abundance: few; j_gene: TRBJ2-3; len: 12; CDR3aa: CASSPAGGTQYF; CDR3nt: TGTGCCAGCAGCCCGGCGGGGGGTACGCAGTATTTT
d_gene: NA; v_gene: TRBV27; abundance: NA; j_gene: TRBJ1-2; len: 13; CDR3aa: CASSSQGRGGYTF; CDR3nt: TGTGCCAGCAGTTCGCAGGGGAGGGGTGGCTACACCTTC
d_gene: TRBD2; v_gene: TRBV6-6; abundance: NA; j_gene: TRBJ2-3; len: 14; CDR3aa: CASTTGGRANTQYF; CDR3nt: TGTGCCAGCACCACGGGGGGGAGGGCGAATACGCAGTATTTT
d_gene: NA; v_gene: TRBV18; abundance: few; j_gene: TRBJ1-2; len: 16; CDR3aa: CASSPPQGGSNYGYTF; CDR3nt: TGTGCCAGCTCACCACCCCAAGGGGGGTCTAACTATGGCTACACCTTC
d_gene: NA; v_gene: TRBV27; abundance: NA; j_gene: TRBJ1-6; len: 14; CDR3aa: CASSFGPSDSPLHF; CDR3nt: TGTGCCAGCAGTTTCGGCCCTTCGGATTCACCCCTCCACTTT
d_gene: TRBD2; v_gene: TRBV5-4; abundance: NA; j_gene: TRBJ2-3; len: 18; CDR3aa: CASSQERIGGGAADTQYF; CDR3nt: TGCGCCAGCAGCCAAGAACGGATCGGCGGGGGGGCAGCAGATACGCAGTATTTT
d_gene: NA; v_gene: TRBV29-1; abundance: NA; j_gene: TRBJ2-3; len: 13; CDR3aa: CSVGTDSWDTQYF; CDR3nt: TGCAGCGTCGGGACGGACAGCTGGGATACGCAGTATTTT
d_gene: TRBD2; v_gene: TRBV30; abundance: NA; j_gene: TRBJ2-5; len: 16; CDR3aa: CAWSAPLAGAIGTQYF; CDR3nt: TGTGCCTGGAGCGCACCTCTAGCGGGAGCTATCGGGACCCAGTACTTC
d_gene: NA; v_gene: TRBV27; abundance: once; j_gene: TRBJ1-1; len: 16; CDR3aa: CASSLSRVRGGTEAFF; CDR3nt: TGTGCCAGCAGTTTATCGCGGGTTCGGGGGGGGACTGAAGCTTTCTTT
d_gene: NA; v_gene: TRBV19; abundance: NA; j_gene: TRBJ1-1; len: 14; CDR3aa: CASSIDRVGTEAFF; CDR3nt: TGTGCCAGTAGTATAGATCGTGTGGGCACTGAAGCTTTCTTT
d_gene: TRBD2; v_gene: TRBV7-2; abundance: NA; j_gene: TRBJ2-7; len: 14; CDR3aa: CASSVAGSVYEQYF; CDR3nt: TGTGCCAGCAGCGTAGCGGGAAGCGTCTACGAGCAGTACTTC
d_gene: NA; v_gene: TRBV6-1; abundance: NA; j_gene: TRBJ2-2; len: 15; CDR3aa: CASKIDSTNTGELFF; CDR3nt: TGTGCCAGCAAAATTGACAGTACGAACACCGGGGAGCTGTTTTTT
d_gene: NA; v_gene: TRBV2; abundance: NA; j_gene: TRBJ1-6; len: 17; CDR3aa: CASSYGTLGFYNSPLHF; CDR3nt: TGTGCCAGCAGTTACGGGACACTTGGTTTCTATAATTCACCCCTCCACTTT
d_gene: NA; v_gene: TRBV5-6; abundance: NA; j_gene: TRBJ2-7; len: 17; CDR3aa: CASSYNSWGQRPYEQYF; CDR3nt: TGTGCCAGCAGCTATAATAGCTGGGGTCAGAGGCCCTACGAGCAGTACTTC
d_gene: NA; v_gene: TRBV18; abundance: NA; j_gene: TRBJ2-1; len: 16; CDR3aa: CASSSTGFGGYNEQFF; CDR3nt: TGTGCCAGCTCGTCGACAGGGTTCGGGGGCTACAATGAGCAGTTCTTC
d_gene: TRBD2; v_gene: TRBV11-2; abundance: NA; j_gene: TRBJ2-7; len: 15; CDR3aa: CASSRTASGGYEQYF; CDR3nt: TGTGCCAGCAGCAGGACCGCTAGCGGGGGTTACGAGCAGTACTTC
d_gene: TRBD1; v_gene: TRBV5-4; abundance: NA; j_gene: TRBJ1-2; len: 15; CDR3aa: CASSQRQGPVYGYTF; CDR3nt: TGTGCCAGCAGCCAAAGACAGGGCCCGGTCTATGGCTACACCTTC
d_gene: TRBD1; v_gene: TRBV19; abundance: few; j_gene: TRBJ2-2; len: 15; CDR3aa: CASHSTGLNTGELFF; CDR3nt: TGTGCCAGCCACTCGACAGGGCTGAACACCGGGGAGCTGTTTTTT
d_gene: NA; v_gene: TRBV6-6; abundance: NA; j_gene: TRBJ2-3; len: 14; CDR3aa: CASTTGPQADTQYF; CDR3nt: TGTGCCAGCACAACAGGACCTCAGGCAGATACGCAGTATTTT
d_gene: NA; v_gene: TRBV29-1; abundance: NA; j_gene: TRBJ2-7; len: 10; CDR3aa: CSVVGEEQYF; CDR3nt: TGCAGCGTTGTGGGGGAGGAGCAGTACTTC
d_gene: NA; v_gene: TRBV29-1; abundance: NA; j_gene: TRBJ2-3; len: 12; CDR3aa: CSVATVADTQYF; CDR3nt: TGCAGCGTTGCAACGGTCGCGGATACGCAGTATTTT
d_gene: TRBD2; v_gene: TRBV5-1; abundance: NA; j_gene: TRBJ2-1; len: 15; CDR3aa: CASSLLAGAYNEQFF; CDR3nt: TGCGCCAGCAGCTTGCTAGCGGGTGCCTACAATGAGCAGTTCTTC
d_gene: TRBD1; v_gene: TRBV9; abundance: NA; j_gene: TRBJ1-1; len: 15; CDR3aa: CASSSRTGFGTEAFF; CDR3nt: TGTGCCAGCAGCTCCAGGACAGGGTTCGGCACTGAAGCTTTCTTT
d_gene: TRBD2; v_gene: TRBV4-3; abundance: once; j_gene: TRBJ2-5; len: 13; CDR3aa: CASSSTPGGAQYF; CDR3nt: TGCGCCAGCAGCTCGACCCCGGGGGGGGCCCAGTACTTC
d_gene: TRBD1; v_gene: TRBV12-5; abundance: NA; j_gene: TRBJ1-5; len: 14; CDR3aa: CASGPGQGGQPQHF; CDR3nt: TGTGCTAGTGGTCCCGGACAGGGCGGTCAGCCCCAGCATTTT
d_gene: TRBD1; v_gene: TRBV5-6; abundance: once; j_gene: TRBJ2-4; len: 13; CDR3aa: CASSLAGQENQYF; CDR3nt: TGTGCCAGCAGCTTGGCGGGACAGGAGAATCAATACTTC
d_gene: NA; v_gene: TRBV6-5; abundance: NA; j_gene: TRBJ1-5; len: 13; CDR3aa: CASRGHGNQPQHF; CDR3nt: TGTGCCAGCAGAGGGCACGGCAATCAGCCCCAGCATTTT
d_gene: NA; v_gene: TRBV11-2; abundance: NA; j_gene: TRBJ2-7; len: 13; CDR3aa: CASSLVTNQKQYF; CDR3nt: TGTGCCAGCAGCTTAGTGACCAACCAGAAGCAGTACTTC
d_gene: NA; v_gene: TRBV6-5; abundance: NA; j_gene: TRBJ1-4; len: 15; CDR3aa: CASSYSGSTNEKLFF; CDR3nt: TGTGCCAGCAGTTACTCGGGGTCGACTAATGAAAAACTGTTTTTT
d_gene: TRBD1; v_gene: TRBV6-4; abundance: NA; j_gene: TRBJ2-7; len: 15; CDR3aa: CARGHMGQGIYEQYF; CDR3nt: TGTGCCAGAGGACATATGGGACAGGGAATATACGAGCAGTACTTC
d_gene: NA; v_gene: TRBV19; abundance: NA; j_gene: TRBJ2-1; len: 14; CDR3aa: CASSMGTNYNEQFF; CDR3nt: TGTGCCAGTAGTATGGGGACGAACTACAATGAGCAGTTCTTC
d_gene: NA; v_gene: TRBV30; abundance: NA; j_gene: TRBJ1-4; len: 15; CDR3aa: CAWAPRAGTNEKLFF; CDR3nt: TGTGCCTGGGCCCCGCGGGCAGGGACTAATGAGAAACTGTTTTTT
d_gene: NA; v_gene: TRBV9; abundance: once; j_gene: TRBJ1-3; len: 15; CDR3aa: CASSAMSGSGNTIYF; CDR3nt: TGTGCCAGCAGCGCCATGTCGGGGTCTGGAAACACCATATATTTT
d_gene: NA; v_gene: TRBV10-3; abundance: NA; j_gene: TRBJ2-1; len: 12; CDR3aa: CAISGGHPEQFF; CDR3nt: TGTGCCATCAGTGGGGGACACCCCGAGCAGTTCTTC
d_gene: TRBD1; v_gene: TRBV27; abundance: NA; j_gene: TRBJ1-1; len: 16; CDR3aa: CASSFYPQGGNTEAFF; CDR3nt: TGTGCCAGCAGTTTCTATCCTCAGGGGGGGAACACTGAAGCTTTCTTT
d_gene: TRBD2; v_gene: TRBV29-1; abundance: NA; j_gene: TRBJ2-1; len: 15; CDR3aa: CSVTLVGRTYNEQFF; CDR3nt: TGCAGCGTTACGTTGGTCGGGAGGACCTACAATGAGCAGTTCTTC
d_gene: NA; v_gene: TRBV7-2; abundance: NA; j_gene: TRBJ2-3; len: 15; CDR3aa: CASSTTSISTDTQYF; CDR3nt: TGTGCCAGCAGCACCACTAGCATTAGCACAGATACGCAGTATTTT
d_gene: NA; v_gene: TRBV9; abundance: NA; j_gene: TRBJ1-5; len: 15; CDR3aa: CASSVSDGPSKPQHF; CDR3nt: TGTGCCAGCAGCGTATCGGACGGCCCTTCTAAGCCCCAGCATTTT
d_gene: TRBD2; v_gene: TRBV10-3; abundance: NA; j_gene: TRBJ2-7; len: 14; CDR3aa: CATGEREGDSEQYF; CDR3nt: TGTGCCACGGGGGAACGGGAGGGGGATTCCGAGCAGTACTTC
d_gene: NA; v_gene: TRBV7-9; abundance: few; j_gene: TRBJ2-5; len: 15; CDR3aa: CASSLLVGGAETQYF; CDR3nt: TGTGCCAGCAGCCTATTAGTCGGGGGAGCAGAGACCCAGTACTTC
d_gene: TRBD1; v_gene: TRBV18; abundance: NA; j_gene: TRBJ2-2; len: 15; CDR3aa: CASSPTGGTTGELFF; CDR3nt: TGTGCCAGCTCACCCACAGGGGGAACCACCGGGGAGCTGTTTTTT
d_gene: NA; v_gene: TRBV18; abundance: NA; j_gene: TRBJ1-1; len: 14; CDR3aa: CASSPLAENTEAFF; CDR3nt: TGTGCCAGCTCACCACTGGCAGAGAACACTGAAGCTTTCTTT
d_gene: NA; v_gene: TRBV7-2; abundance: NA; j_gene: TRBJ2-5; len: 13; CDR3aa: CASSGGTQETQYF; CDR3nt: TGTGCCAGCAGCGGGGGCACACAAGAGACCCAGTACTTC
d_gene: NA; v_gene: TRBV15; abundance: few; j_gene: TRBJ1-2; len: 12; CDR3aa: CATSRVGSGYTF; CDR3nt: TGTGCCACCAGCAGAGTGGGGTCCGGCTACACCTTC